This T cell receptor beta chain came from a study of T cell responses to AZD1222 COVID-19 vaccine. Findings of the study overall: There were mostly white British donors and more females than males, and clonal diversity was possibly underestimated. Dominant at 160-218 and 743-854, vaccine-associated CD4 TCRs also spanned spike. Spike-specific TCR depth and breadth grew after two AZD1222 doses. Within unmutated variant regions lay the reported targets of nearly half of spike-specific TCRs.

In regard to this clone: The antigen is undetermined.

The table came from immunoSEQ multiplex PCR; TCRdb's copy has only in-frame clones and leaves some out. The data hold some 100,000 clones, with roughly nine tenths observed a single time. The germline CDR1 and CDR2 sequences are SGHVS and FQNEAQ. The CDR3 sequence is 14 residues long. Trimming removed 4 bases from V and 5 bases from J, with 12 bases in between. The rearrangement joins TRBV7-8 to TRBJ1-5; the D gene is possibly TRBD1 (5 bases). The clonotype originates from an adult in good health. The sample was peripheral blood, taken on day 0 of AZD1222 vaccination. The CDR3 DNA reads TGTGCCAGCAGCTCCCCGGGACCCGATCAGCCCCAGCATTTT. It codes for CASSSPGPDQPQHF. Variable domain in full (rest from reference TRBV7-8 and TRBJ1-5): GAGVSQSPRYKVAKRGQDVALRCDPISGHVSLFWYQQALGQGPEFLTYFQNEAQLDKSGLPSDRFFAERPEGSVSTLKIQRTQQEDSAVYLCASSSPGPDQPQHFGDGTRLSIL.